These 18 T cell receptor beta chains share one sample of origin, sequenced in a study of human CD4 T cells and Enterobacteriaceae. Memory CD4+ T cells were sorted as all CD4+ cells except CD45RA+CCR7+CD95- naive cells, over 98% pure. This table comes from immunoSEQ multiplex PCR, and its TCRdb copy is limited to in-frame clones, with some not included. Of some 26,000 clones in the sample, 80% to 90% were seen once. The sequenced sample consisted of memory CD4+ T cells from blood. These receptors originate from a human donor in good health.

The V and J genes are TRBV27 and TRBJ2-6; D is possibly TRBD1 or TRBD2 (6 bases each). Germline-derived CDR1 and CDR2 are MNHEY and SMNVEV (reference sequence). V lost 2 bases, J lost 2 bases, and 10 bases lay in between. The CDR3 loop spans 16 amino acids. CDR3 amino acids: CASSLPGGPGANVLTF. In DNA, the CDR3 is TGTGCCAGCAGTTTACCCGGGGGCCCTGGGGCCAACGTCCTGACTTTC. Combining the CDR3 with reference TRBV27 and TRBJ2-6 gives the whole variable domain EAQVTQNPRYLITVTGKKLTVTCSQNMNHEYMSWYRQDPGLGLRQIYYSMNVEVTDKGDVPEGYKVSRKEKRNFPLILESPSPNQTSLYFCASSLPGGPGANVLTFGAGSRLTVL.

J is TRBJ1-1 and V is TRBV13; D uncertain. This CDR3 contains 14 residues. V lost 5 bases and J lost 2, with 12 bases in between. CDR1 and CDR2 (germline): PRHDT, FYEKMQ (reference sequence). The CDR3 region is CASSRRLINTEAFF. The CDR3 DNA reads as TGTGCCAGCAGCCGCCGACTGATAAACACTGAAGCTTTCTTT.

This clone was detected only once. The rearrangement joins TRBV5-1 to TRBJ2-3; TRBD1 matches at 8 bases. The CDR3 spans 14 residues. With V trimmed by 1 base and J by 5 bases, 3 bases remained unmatched. The V gene's germline CDR1 is SGHRS and CDR2 YFSETQ. The CDR3 sequence is CASSLQGAGDTQYF. In nucleotides, the CDR3 is TGCGCCAGCAGCTTGCAGGGGGCAGGAGATACGCAGTATTTT. Using reference TRBV5-1 and TRBJ2-3 for the parts outside the CDR3, the full variable domain is KAGVTQTPRYLIKTRGQQVTLSCSPISGHRSVSWYQQTPGQGLQFLFEYFSETQRNKGNFPGRFSGRQFSNSRSEMNVSTLELGDSALYLCASSLQGAGDTQYFGPGTRLTVL.

The chain couples TRBV5-1 to TRBJ1-6; TRBD1 aligns across 9 bases. The CDR3 runs 16 residues. Germline trimming cut 4 bases from V and 7 bases from J; bases unmatched to any gene: 9. Looked up from germline, CDR1 is SGHRS and CDR2 is YFSETQ. This CDR3 reads CASSPPGGQGNSPLHF. In nucleotides, the CDR3 is TGCGCCAGCAGCCCGCCTGGAGGACAGGGGAATTCACCCCTCCACTTT.

The chain is built from TRBV5-1 and TRBJ2-2, with D tentatively TRBD1 (5 bases). This CDR3 contains 13 residues. CDR1 SGHRS and CDR2 YFSETQ come from the germline V gene. V gave up 0 bases and J gave up 5 bases, with 5 bases separating them. The CDR3 sequence is CASSLDRTGELFF. In nucleotides, the CDR3 is TGCGCCAGCAGCTTGGACAGGACCGGGGAGCTGTTTTTT.

The gene calls are TRBV28 and TRBJ1-4; D is undetermined. Trimming took off 3 bases at V and 4 bases at J, with 3 bases between the two ends. Germline CDR1 is MDHEN and CDR2 is SYDVKM. The CDR3 extends over 12 amino acids. CDR3 nucleotides: TGTGCCAGCAGTTTGAGTAATGAAAAACTGTTTTTT. Protein sequence: CASSLSNEKLFF. The whole variable domain, remainder taken from reference TRBV28 and TRBJ1-4, is DVKVTQSSRYLVKRTGEKVFLECVQDMDHENMFWYRQDPGLGLRLIYFSYDVKMKEKGDIPEGYSVSREKKERFSLILESASTNQTSMYLCASSLSNEKLFFGSGTQLSVL.

This clone was seen only once. The V and J genes are TRBV5-1 and TRBJ2-3; 7 nucleotides agree with TRBD2. V gave up 6 bases and J gave up 4 bases; unmatched junction bases: 2. The CDR3 is 12 residues long. Germline V gene lookup returns CDR1 SGHRS and CDR2 YFSETQ. The CDR3 reads CASNLAADTQYF. CDR3 coding DNA: TGCGCCAGCAATCTAGCGGCAGATACGCAGTATTTT.

The J gene is TRBJ2-7, the V gene TRBV5-1; 13 nucleotides line up with TRBD2. This CDR3 has 17 residues. The germline V gene has CDR1 SGHRS and CDR2 YFSETQ. Trimming at V came to 5 bases and at J to 2 bases, leaving 10 bases not matched to a gene. The CDR3 reads CASSSTSGGPSPYEQYF. DNA for the CDR3: TGCGCCAGCAGTTCGACTAGCGGGGGGCCCTCACCCTACGAGCAGTACTTC.

This chain connects TRBV14 to TRBJ1-3; the D is unclear. CDR1 is SGHDN and CDR2 is FVKESK in the germline V gene. The CDR3 is 14 amino acids. V shed 0 bases and J shed 1 base, with 4 bases lying between them. The CDR3: CASSQDISGNTIYF. CDR3 in DNA: TGTGCCAGCAGCCAAGATATTTCTGGAAACACCATATATTTT.

The chain joins TRBV18 to TRBJ1-5; the match to TRBD1 covers 7 bases. This CDR3 comprises 16 residues. J lost 2 bases, V lost 5 bases, and 9 bases had no gene match. Germline V gives CDR1 KGHSH, CDR2 LQKENI. CDR3 bases: TGTGCCAGCTCAAATCTAGGGGGCGATGGCAATCAGCCCCAGCATTTT. It translates to CASSNLGGDGNQPQHF.

J is TRBJ2-5 and V is TRBV11-2, with D unresolved. The CDR3 runs to 13 residues. Trimming removed 1 base from V and 5 bases from J, with 8 bases in between. Germline loops: CDR1 SGHAT, CDR2 FQNNGV. CDR3 bases: TGTGCCAGCAGCTTAGGCCGGGCGGAGACCCAGTACTTC. It specifies CASSLGRAETQYF.

The J gene is TRBJ2-7, the V gene TRBV7-2; D uncertain. This CDR3 has 12 amino acids. Germline CDR1 reads SGHTA; CDR2 reads FQGNSA. V was shortened by 8 bases and J by 6 bases, with 14 bases between the two germline ends. CDR3 loop: CASRPGVGEQYF. DNA for the CDR3: TGTGCCAGCCGACCTGGCGTAGGCGAGCAGTACTTC.

The chain links TRBV13 to TRBJ2-3; tentatively, D is TRBD1 (6 bases). Germline values: CDR1 PRHDT, CDR2 FYEKMQ (reference sequence). This CDR3 is built from 15 residues. V was cut by 5 bases and J by 5 bases, with 17 bases left in between. In nucleotides, the CDR3 is TGTGCCAGCAGCCGAAAACAGGGTCGTGGAGATACGCAGTATTTT. Translating gives CASSRKQGRGDTQYF.

The chain is built from TRBV5-1 and TRBJ2-2; TRBD2 aligns across 9 bases. This CDR3 is 15 amino acids long. V lost 3 bases to trimming and J lost 1 base; unmatched junction nucleotides: 1. CDR1 SGHRS and CDR2 YFSETQ come from the germline V gene. CDR3 sequence reads: CASSWTSVNTGELFF. The DNA of the CDR3 is TGCGCCAGCAGCTGGACTAGCGTGAACACCGGGGAGCTGTTTTTT.

The chain recombines TRBV19 with TRBJ2-1; tentatively, D is TRBD2 (6 bases). The CDR3 totals 17 residues. V lost 10 bases and J 2 bases, leaving 24 bases between the germline ends. CDR1 and CDR2 (germline): LNHDA, SQIVND (reference sequence). CDR3 in amino acids: CATFPTLARNTYNEQFF. The CDR3 coding sequence is TGTGCCACTTTCCCTACACTAGCCCGCAACACCTACAATGAGCAGTTCTTC.

This clone occurred a few times. The rearrangement uses TRBV18 and TRBJ1-1; D not certain. The germline V gene encodes CDR1 KGHSH and CDR2 LQKENI. This CDR3 region has 14 residues. V dropped 2 bases and J dropped 1 base, with 8 bases sitting between them. The DNA of the CDR3 is TGTGCCAGCTCACCAGGCCTTTCGAACACTGAAGCTTTCTTT. Its protein product is CASSPGLSNTEAFF.

This sequence joins TRBV5-1 and TRBJ2-7; 7 bases agree with TRBD2. After removal of 6 bases from V and 1 base from J, the junction contained 13 bases not matched to a gene. CDR1 is SGHRS, CDR2 YFSETQ, per germline. CDR3 size: 16 residues. The CDR3 region has the DNA TGCGCCAGCACCCCCATCGGGGGGTTATTATCCTACGAGCAGTACTTC. This translates into CASTPIGGLLSYEQYF.

The chain carries TRBV4-1 and TRBJ2-5; 12 bases agree with TRBD2. With 4 bases clipped from V and 9 bases from J, the junction kept 12 bases outside the gene matches. Germline lookup yields CDR1 MGHRA and CDR2 YSYEKL. The CDR3 is made up of 16 amino acids. The DNA for the CDR3 is TGCGCCAGCAGCCTTACGACTAGCGGGGGAGGGTCCGCCCAGTACTTC. Translation: CASSLTTSGGGSAQYF.